A single sample is the source of the 7 T cell receptor beta chains below, sequenced in a study of shared clonotypes between healthy human individuals. Only in-frame clones appear in the TCRdb table, and some are missing; sequencing was by immunoSEQ multiplex PCR. The data show 2 million to 2.5 million clones, roughly 94% seen once. The source material was naive CD4+ T cells sorted from blood. Subset defined: CD45RA+ positively selected. The source of these receptors is a man aged 18 to 35 in good health.

A single count supports this clone. The chain has TRBV10-3 and TRBJ1-4; D is unresolved. The V and J ends lost 3 bases and 3 bases respectively, with 5 bases between them. CDR1 and CDR2 from the germline V gene are ENHRY and SYGVKD. This CDR3 is built from 13 residues. The CDR3 nucleotides read TGTGCCATCAGTGATGGGGCTAATGAAAAACTGTTTTTT. This codes for CAISDGANEKLFF.

The rearrangement links TRBV5-4 to TRBJ2-3; 10 nucleotides match TRBD2. The V segment lost 2 bases and the J segment 3 bases; nucleotides outside the gene matches: 3. This CDR3 comprises 15 residues. Germline V CDR1 and CDR2: SGHNT, YYREEE (reference sequence). Here the CDR3 DNA reads TGTGCCAGCAGCTTACTTAGCGGGAGGACAGATACGCAGTATTTT. Encoded protein: CASSLLSGRTDTQYF.

A note on this clone: The junction shows a germline mismatch at one end, possibly a read error. The V call is TRBV7-7, the J call TRBJ2-2; 7 bases align to TRBD2. The CDR3 spans 15 residues. From germline, CDR1 is SSHAT and CDR2 FNYEAQ (reference sequence). This CDR3 reads CASSMSGIHTGELFF. CDR3 DNA: TGTGCTAGCAGCATGAGCGGGATTCACACCGGGGAGCTGTTTTTT.

V and J are TRBV5-1 and TRBJ2-5, with D perhaps TRBD1 (5 bases). CDR1 is SGHRS and CDR2 is YFSETQ in the germline V gene. V was cut by 7 bases and J by 3 bases, with 13 bases left in between. The CDR3 sequence is 13 residues long. CDR3 sequence: CASHRQGEETQYF. The CDR3 DNA follows: TGCGCCAGCCACCGACAAGGGGAAGAGACCCAGTACTTC.

CDR3 residues: CASSWGQGYTDTQYF. The CDR3 nucleotides are TGCGCCAGCAGCTGGGGACAGGGATACACAGATACGCAGTATTTT. This chain joins TRBV5-1 and TRBJ2-3, with 9 bases lining up with TRBD1. Germline values: CDR1 SGHRS, CDR2 YFSETQ. V was pared by 3 bases and J by 2 bases, with 4 bases of the junction left unmatched. CDR3 length equals 15 residues.

The chain is built from TRBV11-2 and TRBJ2-3; D uncertain. There are 16 residues in the CDR3. The germline V and J ends were trimmed by 0 bases and 0 bases, with 10 bases remaining between them. Germline V gives CDR1 SGHAT, CDR2 FQNNGV. The CDR3, as DNA: TGTGCCAGCAGCTTAGAAGCCATTTCAAGCACAGATACGCAGTATTTT. Protein product: CASSLEAISSTDTQYF.

The chain combines TRBV2 with TRBJ2-3, with TRBD1 identical over 7 bases. V shed 6 bases and J 0 bases; nucleotides not matched to a gene: 0. CDR1 is SNHLY and CDR2 is FYNNEI in the germline V gene. The CDR3 consists of 13 residues. The CDR3 reads CASRGGSTDTQYF. CDR3 nucleotide sequence: TGTGCCAGCAGAGGGGGCAGCACAGATACGCAGTATTTT.